The 19 T cell receptor beta chains reported below all come from one sample, sequenced in a study of low-dose radiotherapy and immunotherapy resistance in tumors. Primers targeting TRAV and TRBV primed first-strand cDNA, covering alpha and beta chains. Amplification, which lasted roughly 20 PCR cycles, used a constant-region primer and V-primer adapter to amplify TCRs. TCRdb used MiXCR to reprocess the reads, holding one entry per CDR3 protein. Among approximately 46,000 distinct CDR3 sequences listed, approximately 26% were seen once. Time point denoted: after trial treatment. Treatment here: LDRT plus nivolumab, ipilimumab, low-dose cyclophosphamide and aspirin (RACIN trial). The material was PBMCs, obtained after low-dose radiotherapy plus immunotherapy. All receptors come from a male donor with prostate cancer.

This clonotype has at least ten counts. This chain uses TRBV5-1 with TRBJ1-2; D not certain. The V end lost 5 bases, the J end lost 3 bases, and 5 bases lay between the germline ends. This CDR3 is 11 amino acids long. Germline CDR1 SGHRS, CDR2 YFSETQ. The CDR3 reads CASRKDYGYTF. CDR3 DNA: TGCGCCAGCAGGAAAGACTATGGCTACACCTTC.

This clonotype is a singleton in its sample. At one end the junction does not follow the germline gene, possibly because of a read error. The chain is built from TRBV5-3 and TRBJ2-7; D gene uncertain. TRBV5-3 is an ORF; its function is uncertain. The CDR3 extends over 16 amino acids. The CDR3 bases are TGTGCCAGCAGCTGGACCCCAAATACCTCATGGGATGCGCAGTACTTC. This encodes CASSWTPNTSWDAQYF.

A remark on this clonotype: A far bigger clonotype differs at one base, so this is likely a read error. The chain has TRBV10-2 and TRBJ2-1, with TRBD1 matching 8 bases. The V gene end was trimmed by 7 bases and the J gene end by 10 bases; junction bases not matched to a gene: 12. The CDR3 is 14 residues long. Germline V gene lookup returns CDR1 WSHSY and CDR2 SAAADI. The CDR3 coding sequence is TGCGCCAGCAAGGGACAGGTCGACTCCTACGAGCAGTTCTTC. Translated: CASKGQVDSYEQFF.

The chain recombines TRBV5-4 with TRBJ2-1; 7 bases map to TRBD1. Germline V gene lookup returns CDR1 SGHNT and CDR2 YYREEE (reference sequence). J lost 7 bases, V lost 3 bases, and 10 bases had no gene match. The CDR3 has 15 amino acids. CDR3 nucleotides: TGTGCCAGCAGCTCGACAGGGTCGGGATTGAATGAGCAGTTCTTC. Protein product: CASSSTGSGLNEQFF.

With respect to this clonotype: A far larger clone is just one base off, so this is likely a read error. V gene TRBV7-1 combines with J gene TRBJ2-1, with TRBD2 as a possible D gene (5 bases). TRBV7-1 is an ORF for which the function is uncertain. The CDR3 is made up of 16 amino acids. CDR3 loop: CASSGSAISSFNEQFF. In DNA, the CDR3 is TGTGCCAGCAGCGGGAGCGCGATTAGCTCCTTCAATGAGCAGTTCTTC.

This clonotype came up many times. V is TRBV6-2 or TRBV6-3 and J is TRBJ2-3; either TRBD1 or TRBD2 may supply D (7 bases each). The CDR3 is 15 residues long. Between the trimmed V and J ends, which lost 7 bases and 2 bases, there was a span of 16 bases. The germline gives CDR1 MNHEY, CDR2 SVGEGT. The CDR3 DNA reads as TGTGCCAGCACCAATCAGGGGGGGCTCACAGATACGCAGTATTTT. Translation: CASTNQGGLTDTQYF.

About this clonotype: A much larger clone differs from this one at a single base, so this may be a read error. The conserved final phenylalanine or tryptophan is absent from the CDR3, which likely points to a read error. This rearrangement joins TRBV7-4 to TRBJ2-7; D uncertain. Trimming removed 7 bases at V and 4 bases at J, with 17 bases between. The CDR3 covers 14 residues. Germline-derived CDR1 and CDR2 are SGHVT and SQSDAQ. The DNA of the CDR3 is TGTGCCAGCACACCGAGAGGTTTGACATACGAGCAGTACCTC. This encodes CASTPRGLTYEQYL.

On this clonotype: A far larger clone lies a single base away; this is likely a read error. V is TRBV28 and J is TRBJ2-1, with D uncertain. Germline V gene lookup returns CDR1 MDHEN and CDR2 SYDVKM. V was shortened by 5 bases and J by 10 bases, with 12 bases between the two germline ends. The length of the CDR3 is 12 residues. DNA of the CDR3: TGTGCCAGCAGTACCACTATTTACGAGCAGTTCTTC. This codes for CASSTTIYEQFF.

The V call is TRBV7-2, the J call TRBJ2-2, with 7 bases lining up with TRBD2. The CDR3 has 15 residues. The J segment lost 2 bases and the V segment lost 5 bases, leaving 5 bases of the junction unmatched. Germline V gene sequence: CDR1 SGHTA, CDR2 FQGNSA. CDR3 in amino acids: CASSPSGLNTGELFF. CDR3 DNA: TGTGCCAGCAGCCCTAGCGGACTAAACACCGGGGAGCTGTTTTTT.

Regarding this clonotype: A single base is all that separates this from a far larger clone, so a read error is likely. The J gene is TRBJ2-7, the V gene TRBV7-6; D perhaps matches TRBD2 (5 bases). Trimming removed 4 bases at V and 7 bases at J, with 14 bases between. Germline V lookup: CDR1 SGHVS, CDR2 FNYEAQ. The CDR3 runs to 13 residues. For the CDR3, the DNA is TGTGCCAGCAGCTCCGGGAAAAACAATGAGCAGTACTTC. It translates to CASSSGKNNEQYF.

On this clonotype: This likely comes from a read error, as the CDR3 has no conserved phenylalanine or tryptophan at its end. The chain is built from TRBV6-8 and TRBJ2-5, with unresolved D. Looked up from germline, CDR1 is MNHGY and CDR2 is SAAAGT. V dropped 7 bases and J dropped 3 bases, with 12 bases sitting between them. This CDR3 has 13 residues. CDR3 in DNA: TGTGCCAGCACCAACCCCGGCAAAGAGACCCAGTACTTA. Translated: CASTNPGKETQYL.

This clonotype was picked up many times. V is TRBV6-2 or TRBV6-3 and J is TRBJ1-4; TRBD1 agrees at 9 bases. The CDR3 spans 14 residues. Germline loops: CDR1 MNHEY, CDR2 SVGEGT. After removal of 5 bases from V and 8 bases from J, the junction contained 6 bases not matched to a gene. The CDR3 protein is CASSEGQGNEKLFF. CDR3 bases: TGTGCCAGCAGTGAAGGACAGGGGAACGAAAAACTGTTTTTT.

Regarding this clonotype: With a far larger clone one base away, a read error is the likely cause. This chain links TRBV6-2 or TRBV6-3 with TRBJ2-1, with TRBD1 identical over 7 bases. V was clipped by 7 bases and J by 10 bases; unmatched bases: 16. The germline V gene has CDR1 MNHEY and CDR2 SVGEGT. The CDR3 contains 15 residues. In nucleotides, the CDR3 is TGTGCCAGCAAAGCTATTCCCGGGACAGCCTACGAGCAGTTCTTC. Translated, it gives CASKAIPGTAYEQFF.

The chain uses TRBV29-1 and TRBJ2-2, with 14 positions matching TRBD2. The CDR3 runs to 17 residues. The V and J ends lost 6 bases and 6 bases, in that order; junction bases with no gene match: 12. The germline gives CDR1 SQVTM, CDR2 ANQGSEA. The CDR3 protein is CSVRDTGLAGAAGELFF. The CDR3 bases are TGCAGCGTCCGGGACACGGGACTAGCGGGAGCGGCCGGGGAGCTGTTTTTT.

The V and J genes are TRBV2 and TRBJ2-7; no definite D call. Deletions cut 5 bases from V and 5 bases from J, with 19 bases between. The CDR3 totals 15 residues. Germline lookup yields CDR1 SNHLY and CDR2 FYNNEI. CDR3 coding DNA: TGTGCCAGCAGTACCCCCGACCAACTGCCCCACGAGCAGTACTTC. This translates into CASSTPDQLPHEQYF.

As concerns this clonotype: A read error may be the cause here, since a much bigger clone is one base away. V gene TRBV7-9 combines with J gene TRBJ2-5, with D tentatively TRBD1 or TRBD2 (6 bases each). This CDR3 has 15 amino acids. Germline V gene lookup returns CDR1 SEHNR and CDR2 FQNEAQ (reference sequence). V lost 7 bases and J 5 bases, leaving 20 bases between the germline ends. The CDR3 sequence is CASNQGPGAGETQYF. In DNA, the CDR3 is TGTGCCAGCAACCAAGGTCCGGGGGCGGGGGAGACCCAGTACTTC.

The table lists this clonotype with many counts. The gene calls are TRBV29-1 and TRBJ1-1, with a weak D call TRBD1 (5 bases). Trimming removed 7 bases from V and 4 bases from J, with 16 bases in between. The germline gives CDR1 SQVTM, CDR2 ANQGSEA. CDR3 length: 13 amino acids. CDR3 coding DNA: TGCAGCGCTACGGACAACCCCGGCACTGAAGCTTTCTTT. Protein product: CSATDNPGTEAFF. Based on the CDR3 plus reference TRBV29-1 and TRBJ1-1, the full variable domain is SAVISQKPSRDICQRGTSLTIQCQVDSQVTMMFWYRQQPGQSLTLIATANQGSEATYESGFVIDKFPISRPNLTFSTLTVSNMSPEDSSIYLCSATDNPGTEAFFGQGTRLTVV.

This clonotype was found many times. The V and J genes are TRBV3-1 and TRBJ1-1; D might be TRBD1 (5 bases). Germline assignment: CDR1 LGHDT and CDR2 YNNKEL (reference sequence). Trimming shortened V by 0 bases and J by 4 bases, and 12 bases separated the two germline ends. CDR3 length equals 15 residues. CDR3 protein: CASSQERGWGTEAFF. The CDR3 coding sequence is TGTGCCAGCAGCCAAGAACGGGGGTGGGGCACTGAAGCTTTCTTT.

Ten or more counts support this clonotype. The chain has TRBV6-6 and TRBJ2-2; 9 nucleotides align to TRBD1. The CDR3 is made up of 16 amino acids. The trim removed 11 bases at V and 2 bases at J, leaving 12 bases unmatched. The germline CDR1 and CDR2 sequences are MNHNY and SVGAGI (reference sequence). DNA of the CDR3: TGTGCCGCCACGTCGGGACAGGGCCCTAACACCGGGGAGCTGTTTTTT. This encodes CAATSGQGPNTGELFF.